The 24 T cell receptor beta chains listed next were all sequenced from one sample in a study of blood T cell repertoires in COVID-19 (TCRdb year 2020). The receptor library was made with the immunoSEQ multiplex PCR assay. TCRdb provides this immuneACCESS table in a form limited to in-frame rearrangements. Some clones are lacking; in checked studies, under half of them reflect an unresolved V gene, and why the rest are absent is not known. The sample has more than 350,000 clones on record, about 90% of them singletons. Approximately 3% of the sample belongs to the ten largest clones. Material for sequencing was peripheral blood. The receptors were sampled from a woman between 25 and 40 years old with COVID-19, enrolled during active disease.

The V and J genes are TRBV10-1 and TRBJ1-1; D perhaps matches TRBD1 (5 bases). V lost 3 bases to trimming and J lost 3 bases, with 8 bases between them. The CDR3 consists of 13 residues. In germline, CDR1 is WNHNN, CDR2 SYGVQD (reference sequence). The DNA of the CDR3 is TGCGCCAGCAGTGAAGGGGCGGACACTGAAGCTTTCTTT. Translation: CASSEGADTEAFF.

The rearrangement joins TRBV7-2 to TRBJ2-7, with 8 nucleotides matching TRBD1. The CDR3 is 16 amino acids. Germline loops: CDR1 SGHTA, CDR2 FQGNSA. Losses at the gene ends were 1 base for V and 10 bases for J; bases not matched to a gene: 15. The chain's CDR3 is CASSLGLGGQGIEQYV. The CDR3 bases are TGTGCCAGCAGCTTAGGTCTTGGCGGACAGGGAATCGAACAGTACGTC.

V gene TRBV7-9 combines with J gene TRBJ1-1, with 7 bases that match TRBD1. V gave up 3 bases and J gave up 1 base; unmatched junction bases: 2. The CDR3 runs 14 residues. Germline CDR1 and CDR2: SEHNR and FQNEAQ (reference sequence). The CDR3 here is CASSFGTANTEAFF. In DNA, the CDR3 is TGTGCCAGCAGCTTCGGGACAGCGAACACTGAAGCTTTCTTT.

V usage is TRBV6-6 and J usage is TRBJ1-4; TRBD1 matches at 10 bases. The junction had 3 bases not matched to a gene; V was cut back by 0 bases and J by 8 bases. CDR3 size: 15 residues. Germline V lookup: CDR1 MNHNY, CDR2 SVGAGI (reference sequence). DNA of the CDR3: TGTGCCAGCAGTTACTCGGGGACAGGGGAAGAAAAACTGTTTTTT. It is translated as CASSYSGTGEEKLFF.

This chain links TRBV16 with TRBJ1-2; D is unresolved. With 8 bases removed from V and 2 bases from J, the gap between germline ends came to 9 bases. CDR3 size: 12 residues. CDR1 is KGHSY and CDR2 is FQNENV in the germline V gene. In DNA, the CDR3 is TGTGCCAGCGCGGCGGGGAACTATGGCTACACCTTC. Amino acid sequence: CASAAGNYGYTF. Full variable domain (outside the CDR3, taken from reference TRBV16 and TRBJ1-2): GEEVAQTPKHLVRGEGQKAKLYCAPIKGHSYVFWYQQVLKNEFKFLISFQNENVFDETGMPKERFSAKCLPNSPCSLEIQATKLEDSAVYFCASAAGNYGYTFGSGTRLTVV.

This clone came up once. The gene calls are TRBV19 and TRBJ1-5; D possibly corresponds to TRBD1 (6 bases). Germline V lookup: CDR1 LNHDA, CDR2 SQIVND (reference sequence). V was trimmed by 7 bases and J by 3 bases, leaving 13 bases between them. This CDR3 is 14 amino acids long. The CDR3 loop reads CASNTGGPNQPQHF. CDR3 nucleotide sequence: TGTGCCAGTAATACGGGGGGCCCCAATCAGCCCCAGCATTTT.

The chain couples TRBV15 to TRBJ1-2, with TRBD1 as a possible D gene (6 bases). The germline CDR1 and CDR2 sequences are LNHNV and YYDKDF (reference sequence). V shed 3 bases and J shed 4 bases, with 12 bases lying between them. The CDR3 runs to 14 residues. For the CDR3, the DNA is TGTGCCACCAGCAGTTGGACAGCCAGCTATGGCTACACCTTC. Encoded protein: CATSSWTASYGYTF.

The rearrangement uses TRBV27 and TRBJ2-7, with 13 bases fitting TRBD2. The germline V gene encodes CDR1 MNHEY and CDR2 SMNVEV (reference sequence). With 10 bases clipped from V and 7 bases from J, the junction kept 7 bases outside the gene matches. This CDR3 contains 13 residues. CDR3 residues: CAIGLAGDREQYF. CDR3 bases: TGTGCCATCGGACTAGCGGGGGATCGGGAGCAGTACTTC.

The V gene is TRBV3-1 (or the pseudogene TRBV3-2), the J gene TRBJ2-5; 13 bases map to TRBD2. Germline-derived CDR1 and CDR2 are LGHDT and YNNKEL (reference sequence). CDR3 length: 19 amino acids. The ends lost 3 bases at V and 5 bases at J; junction bases unmatched: 15. In DNA, the CDR3 is TGTGCCAGCAGCCATGTGGGGACTAGCGGGGAGGGACGGAGGGAGACCCAGTACTTC. Its translation is CASSHVGTSGEGRRETQYF.

The J gene is TRBJ2-3, the V gene TRBV10-3; 7 nucleotides agree with TRBD1. Germline V CDR1 and CDR2: ENHRY, SYGVKD. The CDR3 sequence is 13 residues long. The J segment lost 5 bases and the V segment lost 5 bases, leaving 4 bases of the junction unmatched. CDR3 in DNA: TGTGCCATCAGTCTCGACAGGGTAGATACGCAGTATTTT. Translation gives CAISLDRVDTQYF.

The chain carries TRBV7-9 and TRBJ2-1; D ambiguous. V dropped 5 bases and J dropped 0 bases, with 11 bases sitting between them. Germline CDR1 is SEHNR and CDR2 is FQNEAQ (reference sequence). The CDR3 consists of 15 residues. CDR3 DNA sequence: TGTGCCAGCAGCGGGCAGGTCAGCTCCTACAATGAGCAGTTCTTC. Translating it yields CASSGQVSSYNEQFF.

The genes are TRBV21-1 and TRBJ2-5; the DNA was not compared with TRBD2, the D call given in the table. TRBV21-1 is a listed pseudogene. This CDR3 spans 15 amino acids. The CDR3, as DNA: TGTGCCAGCAGCAAAGCTCGGGGGAAGATTGAGACCCAGTACTTC. This gives the protein CASSKARGKIETQYF.

The chain joins TRBV6-6 to TRBJ2-3, with 11 bases that match TRBD2. Germline assignment: CDR1 MNHNY and CDR2 SVGAGI (reference sequence). CDR3 length: 15 residues. V dropped 7 bases and J dropped 5; count of bases not matched to a gene: 8. The DNA of the CDR3 is TGTGCCAGCAACCAACTAGCGGGAGTGGTAGATACGCAGTATTTT. It encodes CASNQLAGVVDTQYF.

The chain employs TRBV6-5 and TRBJ2-5; D not resolved. The CDR3 is made up of 13 amino acids. Germline values: CDR1 MNHEY, CDR2 SVGAGI. V lost 6 bases to trimming and J lost 0 bases, with 8 bases between them. CDR3 coding DNA: TGTGCCAGCAGGTCTCAGTACCAAGAGACCCAGTACTTC. It is translated as CASRSQYQETQYF.

V gene TRBV5-1 combines with J gene TRBJ2-7; 7 positions match TRBD1. Germline V CDR1 and CDR2: SGHRS, YFSETQ. J lost 1 base, V lost 2 bases, and 3 bases had no gene match. The CDR3 totals 14 residues. CDR3 region: CASSFSDRSYEQYF. The CDR3 DNA sequence: TGCGCCAGCAGCTTTTCGGACAGGTCCTACGAGCAGTACTTC.

This CDR3 reads CASSYGRVNTEAFF. Here the CDR3 DNA reads TGTGCCAGCAGTTACGGCAGGGTGAACACTGAAGCTTTCTTT. The rearrangement uses TRBV6-5 and TRBJ1-1, with D possibly matching TRBD1 (5 bases). CDR3 size: 14 residues. The V gene lost 2 bases and the J gene lost 0 bases, with 7 bases spanning the gap. Per the germline V gene, CDR1 is MNHEY and CDR2 is SVGAGI.

The V gene is TRBV3-1 (or the pseudogene TRBV3-2), the J gene TRBJ2-5; 7 nucleotides align to TRBD2. The CDR3 is 14 amino acids. The germline gives CDR1 LGHDT, CDR2 YNNKEL (reference sequence). The junction had 4 bases not matched to a gene; V was cut back by 2 bases and J by 4 bases. The CDR3 loop is CASSQRASGETQYF. The CDR3, as DNA: TGTGCCAGCAGCCAAAGGGCTAGCGGAGAGACCCAGTACTTC.

V and J are TRBV14 and TRBJ2-5; 10 bases agree with TRBD2. CDR3 length: 16 residues. The J segment lost 4 bases and the V segment lost 0 bases, leaving 5 bases of the junction unmatched. CDR1 is SGHDN, CDR2 FVKESK, per germline. DNA for the CDR3: TGTGCCAGCAGCCAAGAAAATCTAGCGGGAGCAGAGACCCAGTACTTC. It encodes CASSQENLAGAETQYF.

V and J are TRBV3-1 (or the pseudogene TRBV3-2) and TRBJ2-7; 10 nucleotides line up with TRBD2. Trimming at V came to 3 bases and at J to 0 bases, leaving 8 bases not matched to a gene. Per the germline V gene, CDR1 is LGHDT and CDR2 is YNNKEL (reference sequence). There are 17 residues in the CDR3. The CDR3 DNA reads as TGTGCCAGCAGCCACCGCCTAGCGGGGGCGAGCTCCTACGAGCAGTACTTC. Protein product: CASSHRLAGASSYEQYF.

The chain joins TRBV11-3 to TRBJ1-2, with 8 bases matching TRBD1. The CDR3 contains 13 residues. V shed 5 bases, J shed 5 bases, and the junction held 4 bases outside the gene matches. Looked up from germline, CDR1 is SGHNT and CDR2 is YENEEA. Here the CDR3 reads CASSIGQGYGYTF. CDR3 DNA: TGTGCCAGCAGCATCGGACAGGGTTATGGCTACACCTTC.

The chain couples TRBV7-6 to TRBJ2-2; TRBD2 might be the D (5 bases). V was pared by 5 bases and J by 4 bases, with 14 bases between. This CDR3 region has 15 residues. The germline V gene encodes CDR1 SGHVS and CDR2 FNYEAQ. CDR3 nucleotides: TGTGCCAGCAGCCCACCGGAGGCCGGCACCGGGGAGCTGTTTTTT. Amino acids: CASSPPEAGTGELFF.

The chain joins TRBV19 to TRBJ1-1; 10 bases align to TRBD1. From germline, CDR1 is LNHDA and CDR2 SQIVND (reference sequence). The junction had 2 bases not matched to a gene; V was cut back by 1 base and J by 6 bases. The CDR3 is 14 amino acids. CDR3 DNA sequence: TGTGCCAGTAGTATAGGGGACAGGGGCTCTGAAGCTTTCTTT. Translated, it gives CASSIGDRGSEAFF.

This rearrangement joins TRBV18 to TRBJ2-5; TRBD2 aligns across 11 bases. This CDR3 is 15 amino acids long. The germline CDR1 and CDR2 sequences are KGHSH and LQKENI. The trim removed 6 bases at V and 3 bases at J, leaving 6 bases unmatched. Here the CDR3 reads CASSRTGLAEETQYF. The CDR3 region has the DNA TGTGCCAGCTCCCGAACGGGACTAGCGGAAGAGACCCAGTACTTC.

The chain links TRBV2 to TRBJ2-2; the match to TRBD1 covers 7 bases. The V and J ends lost 4 bases and 3 bases, in that order; junction bases with no gene match: 5. Germline values: CDR1 SNHLY, CDR2 FYNNEI. This CDR3 contains 15 residues. CDR3 sequence: CASSGQGVDTGELFF. CDR3 bases: TGTGCCAGCAGTGGACAGGGAGTAGACACCGGGGAGCTGTTTTTT.